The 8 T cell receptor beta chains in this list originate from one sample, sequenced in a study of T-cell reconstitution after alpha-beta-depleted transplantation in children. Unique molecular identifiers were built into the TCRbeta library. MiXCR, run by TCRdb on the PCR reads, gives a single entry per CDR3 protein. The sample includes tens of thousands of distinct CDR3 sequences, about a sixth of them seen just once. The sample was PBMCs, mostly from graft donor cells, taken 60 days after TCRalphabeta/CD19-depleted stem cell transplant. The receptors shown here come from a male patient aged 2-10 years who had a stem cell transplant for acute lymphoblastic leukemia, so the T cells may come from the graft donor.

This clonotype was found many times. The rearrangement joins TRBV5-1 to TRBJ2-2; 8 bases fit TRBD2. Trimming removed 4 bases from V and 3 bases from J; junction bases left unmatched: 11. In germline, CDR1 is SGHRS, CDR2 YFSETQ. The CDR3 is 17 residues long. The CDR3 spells CASSKGLVANYTGELFF. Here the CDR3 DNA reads TGCGCCAGCAGCAAGGGACTAGTAGCCAATTACACCGGGGAGCTGTTTTTT.

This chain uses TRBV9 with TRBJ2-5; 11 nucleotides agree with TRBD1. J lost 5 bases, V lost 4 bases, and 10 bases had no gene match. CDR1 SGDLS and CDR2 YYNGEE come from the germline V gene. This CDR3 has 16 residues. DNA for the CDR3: TGTGCCAGCAGCCCTTCCGGGACAGGGGGTCCGGAGACCCAGTACTTC. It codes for CASSPSGTGGPETQYF.

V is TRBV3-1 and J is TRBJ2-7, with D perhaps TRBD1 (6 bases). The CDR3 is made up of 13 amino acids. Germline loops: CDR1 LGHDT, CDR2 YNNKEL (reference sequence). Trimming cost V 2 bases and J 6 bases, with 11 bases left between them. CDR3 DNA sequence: TGTGCCAGCAGCCAACAAGGACAGACCGAGCAGTACTTC. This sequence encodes CASSQQGQTEQYF.

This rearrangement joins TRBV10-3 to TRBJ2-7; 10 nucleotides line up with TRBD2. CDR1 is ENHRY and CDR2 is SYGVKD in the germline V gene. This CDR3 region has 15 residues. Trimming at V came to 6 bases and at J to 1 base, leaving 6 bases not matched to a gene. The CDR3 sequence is CAIRPGLAFSYEQYF. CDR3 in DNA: TGTGCCATCAGACCGGGACTAGCGTTTTCCTACGAGCAGTACTTC.

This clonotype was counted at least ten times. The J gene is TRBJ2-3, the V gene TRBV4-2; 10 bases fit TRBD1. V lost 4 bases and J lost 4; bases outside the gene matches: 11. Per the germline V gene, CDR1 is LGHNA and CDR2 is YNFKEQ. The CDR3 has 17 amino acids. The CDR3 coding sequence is TGTGCCAGCAGCCCGACCGCCGGGACAGGGGTCCCAGATACGCAGTATTTT. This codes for CASSPTAGTGVPDTQYF.

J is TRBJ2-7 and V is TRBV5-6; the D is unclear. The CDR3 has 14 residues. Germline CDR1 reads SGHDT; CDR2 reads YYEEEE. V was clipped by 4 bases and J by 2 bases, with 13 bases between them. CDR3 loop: CASSPPARPYEQYF. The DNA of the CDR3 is TGTGCCAGCAGCCCGCCGGCGAGGCCCTACGAGCAGTACTTC.

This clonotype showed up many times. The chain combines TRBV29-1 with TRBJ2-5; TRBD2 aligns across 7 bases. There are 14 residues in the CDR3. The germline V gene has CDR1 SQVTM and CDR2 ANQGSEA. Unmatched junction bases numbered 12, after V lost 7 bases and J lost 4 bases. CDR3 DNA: TGCAGCGGGGGATTGGGGGGGGTAGGAGAGACCCAGTACTTC. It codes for CSGGLGGVGETQYF.

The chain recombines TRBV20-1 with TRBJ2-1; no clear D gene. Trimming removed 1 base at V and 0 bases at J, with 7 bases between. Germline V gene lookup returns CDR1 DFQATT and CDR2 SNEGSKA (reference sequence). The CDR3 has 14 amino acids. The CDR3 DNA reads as TGCAGTGCTAGAGCAAGCCACTCCTACAATGAGCAGTTCTTC. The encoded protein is CSARASHSYNEQFF.